The rows below give T cell receptor beta chains drawn from one sample of a study of blood T cell repertoires in COVID-19. The data were produced by immunoSEQ multiplex PCR, yet TCRdb's version contains in-frame clones alone and is incomplete. In the table there are approximately 200,000 clones, approximately 86% of which are singletons. The sequenced sample was PBMCs or T cells enriched from blood (not recorded which). Receptors originate from a woman aged 30 to 39 who had been exposed to COVID-19. Each CDR3 is given with its conserved first and last residue.

J: TRBJ1-3
V: TRBV3-1/TRBV3-2
CDR3: CASSHRTGLGNTIYF

J: TRBJ2-3
V: TRBV5-1
CDR3: CASSFGDQSTDTQYF

J: TRBJ2-3
V: TRBV9
CDR3: CASSDPSGADTQYF

J: TRBJ2-3
V: TRBV27
CDR3: CASSPIPGQGPPNTDTQYF

J: TRBJ2-7
V: TRBV3-1/TRBV3-2
CDR3: CASSPAGGWLYEQYF

J: TRBJ1-1
V: TRBV12-5
CDR3: CASGLVLRGVSMNTEAFF

J: TRBJ1-1
V: TRBV30
CDR3: CAWSVPGLNTEAFF

J: TRBJ2-1
V: TRBV2
CDR3: CASIPLAYNEQFF

J: TRBJ1-2
V: TRBV11-2
CDR3: CASRRPGGGYGYTF

J: TRBJ2-3
V: TRBV15
CDR3: CATSGDRVPDTQYF

J: TRBJ1-2
V: TRBV14
CDR3: CASSPTDRGMDNYGYTF

J: TRBJ2-2
V: TRBV5-1
CDR3: CASSFGSGGTSTGELFF

J: TRBJ2-1
V: TRBV10-1
CDR3: CASSDRAQGVSNEQFF

J: TRBJ2-2
V: TRBV28
CDR3: CASIFGALANTGELFF

J: TRBJ1-1
V: TRBV12-5
CDR3: CASGLVLGRGMVNTEAFF

J: TRBJ2-1
V: TRBV3-1/TRBV3-2
CDR3: CASSSGLPSYNEQFF

J: TRBJ1-6
V: TRBV28
CDR3: CASSLGGMRSPLHF

J: TRBJ1-3
V: TRBV5-1
CDR3: CASSLGAGEGNTIYF

J: TRBJ1-1
V: TRBV18
CDR3: CASSPNPMNTEAFF

J: TRBJ2-2
V: TRBV9
CDR3: CASSPSGTGNTGELFF

J: TRBJ2-1
V: TRBV5-1
CDR3: CASSSNGLAGGGEQFF

J: TRBJ1-4
V: TRBV6-5
CDR3: CASSRQVGNEKLFF

J: TRBJ2-1
V: TRBV5-4
CDR3: CASSFWGLSYNEQFF

J: TRBJ2-1
V: TRBV10-3
CDR3: CAISGGLEGYNEQFF

J: TRBJ2-7
V: TRBV18
CDR3: CASSPPYSLEQYF

J: TRBJ2-3
V: TRBV21-1
CDR3: CASSKCMGGRTDTQYF

J: TRBJ2-7
V: TRBV6-5
CDR3: CASRLYEPSYEQYF

J: TRBJ2-1
V: TRBV6-4
CDR3: CASSPGQSSYNEQFF

J: TRBJ1-5
V: TRBV7-2
CDR3: CASSLDWTQPQHF

J: TRBJ1-4
V: TRBV11-2
CDR3: CASSLLKQGATNEKLFF

J: TRBJ1-3
V: TRBV3-1/TRBV3-2
CDR3: CASSQGGGLTGNTIYF

J: TRBJ1-1
V: TRBV2
CDR3: CASRLAQGRTEAFF

J: TRBJ1-2
V: TRBV11-2
CDR3: CASSLTPYSGGGGYGYTF

J: TRBJ1-1
V: TRBV9
CDR3: CASSVEVGAEAFF

J: TRBJ1-6
V: TRBV24-1
CDR3: CATSDDRDTNSPLHF

J: TRBJ1-5
V: TRBV4-1
CDR3: CASSQATGDNQPQHF

J: TRBJ2-7
V: TRBV6-5
CDR3: CASTTPGRGEQYF

J: TRBJ2-7
V: TRBV29-1
CDR3: CSVEGQGGSYEQYF

J: TRBJ2-2
V: TRBV4-2
CDR3: CASSQDSGTGELFF

J: TRBJ1-3
V: TRBV7-3
CDR3: CASSAIHAGEVLSNTIYF

J: TRBJ1-6
V: TRBV30
CDR3: CAWTKGRPPLHF

J: TRBJ2-1
V: TRBV18
CDR3: CASSPVQASHNEQFF